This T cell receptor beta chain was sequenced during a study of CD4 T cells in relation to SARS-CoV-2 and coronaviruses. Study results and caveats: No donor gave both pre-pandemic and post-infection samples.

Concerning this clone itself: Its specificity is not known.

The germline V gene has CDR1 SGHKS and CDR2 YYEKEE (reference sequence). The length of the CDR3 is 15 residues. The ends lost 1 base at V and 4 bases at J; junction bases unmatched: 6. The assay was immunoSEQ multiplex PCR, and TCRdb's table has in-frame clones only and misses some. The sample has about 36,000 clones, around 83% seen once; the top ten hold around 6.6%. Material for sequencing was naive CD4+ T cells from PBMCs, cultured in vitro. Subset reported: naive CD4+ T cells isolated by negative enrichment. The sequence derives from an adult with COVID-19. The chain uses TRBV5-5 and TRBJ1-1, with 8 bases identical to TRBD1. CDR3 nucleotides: TGTGCCAGCAGCTTGTTGGGCCAGGGGGCCACTGAAGCTTTCTTT. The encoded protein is CASSLLGQGATEAFF.